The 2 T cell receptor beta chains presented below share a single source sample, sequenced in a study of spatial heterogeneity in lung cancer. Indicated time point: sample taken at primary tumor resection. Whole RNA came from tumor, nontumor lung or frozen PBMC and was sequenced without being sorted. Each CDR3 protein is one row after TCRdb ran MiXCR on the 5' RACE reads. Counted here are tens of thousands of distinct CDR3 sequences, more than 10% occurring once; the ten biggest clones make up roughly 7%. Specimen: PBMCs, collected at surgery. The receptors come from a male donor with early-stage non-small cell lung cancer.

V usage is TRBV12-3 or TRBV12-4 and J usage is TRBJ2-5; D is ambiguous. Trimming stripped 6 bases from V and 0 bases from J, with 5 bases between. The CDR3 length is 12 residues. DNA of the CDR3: TGTGCCAGCAGATCGTACCAAGAGACCCAGTACTTC. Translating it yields CASRSYQETQYF.

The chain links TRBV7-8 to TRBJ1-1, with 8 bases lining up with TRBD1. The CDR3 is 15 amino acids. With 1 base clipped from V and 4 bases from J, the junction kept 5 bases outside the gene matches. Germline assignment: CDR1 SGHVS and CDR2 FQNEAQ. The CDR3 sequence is CASSLVSTGGTEAFF. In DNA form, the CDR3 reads TGTGCCAGCAGCTTAGTGAGCACAGGGGGCACTGAAGCTTTCTTT. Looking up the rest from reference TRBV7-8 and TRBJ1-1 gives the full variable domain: GAGVSQSPRYKVAKRGQDVALRCDPISGHVSLFWYQQALGQGPEFLTYFQNEAQLDKSGLPSDRFFAERPEGSVSTLKIQRTQQEDSAVYLCASSLVSTGGTEAFFGQGTRLTVV.